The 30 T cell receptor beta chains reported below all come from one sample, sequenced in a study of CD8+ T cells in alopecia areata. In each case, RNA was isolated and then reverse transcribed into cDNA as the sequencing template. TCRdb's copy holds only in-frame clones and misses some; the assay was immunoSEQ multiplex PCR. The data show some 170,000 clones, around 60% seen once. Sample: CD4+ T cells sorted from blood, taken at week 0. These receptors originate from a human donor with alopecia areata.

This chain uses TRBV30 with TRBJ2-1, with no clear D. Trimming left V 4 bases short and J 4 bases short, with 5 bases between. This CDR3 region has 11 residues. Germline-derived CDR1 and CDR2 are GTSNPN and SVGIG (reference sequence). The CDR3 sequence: CAWTQYNEQFF. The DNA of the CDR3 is TGTGCCTGGACTCAGTACAATGAGCAGTTCTTC. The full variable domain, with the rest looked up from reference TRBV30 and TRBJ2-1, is SQTIHQWPATLVQPVGSPLSLECTVEGTSNPNLYWYRQAAGRGLQLLFYSVGIGQISSEVPQNLSASRPQDRQFILSSKKLLLSDSGFYLCAWTQYNEQFFGPGTRLTVL.

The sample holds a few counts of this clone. The CDR3 region is CSVERDLETQYF. The DNA for the CDR3 is TGCAGCGTTGAAAGGGACTTAGAGACCCAGTACTTC. V and J are TRBV29-1 and TRBJ2-5; D possibly corresponds to TRBD2 (6 bases). This CDR3 has 12 residues. Germline lookup yields CDR1 SQVTM and CDR2 ANQGSEA. Deletions cut 2 bases from V and 4 bases from J, with 8 bases between. Full variable domain (outside the CDR3, taken from reference TRBV29-1 and TRBJ2-5): SAVISQKPSRDICQRGTSLTIQCQVDSQVTMMFWYRQQPGQSLTLIATANQGSEATYESGFVIDKFPISRPNLTFSTLTVSNMSPEDSSIYLCSVERDLETQYFGPGTRLLVL.

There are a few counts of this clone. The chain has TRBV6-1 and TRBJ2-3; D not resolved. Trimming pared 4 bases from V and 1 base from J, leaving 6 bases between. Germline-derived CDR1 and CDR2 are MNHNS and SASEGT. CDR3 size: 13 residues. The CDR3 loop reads CASSVPGTDTQYF. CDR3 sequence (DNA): TGTGCCAGCAGTGTTCCCGGCACAGATACGCAGTATTTT.

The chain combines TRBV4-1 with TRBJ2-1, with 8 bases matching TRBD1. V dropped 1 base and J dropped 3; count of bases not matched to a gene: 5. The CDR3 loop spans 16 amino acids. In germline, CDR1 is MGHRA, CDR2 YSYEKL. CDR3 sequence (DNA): TGCGCCAGCAGCCAAGGGGAACAGGGGGTCTACAATGAGCAGTTCTTC. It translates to CASSQGEQGVYNEQFF.

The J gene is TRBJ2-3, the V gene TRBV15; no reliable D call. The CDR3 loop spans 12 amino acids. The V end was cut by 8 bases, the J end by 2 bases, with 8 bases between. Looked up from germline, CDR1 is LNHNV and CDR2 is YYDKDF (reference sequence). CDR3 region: CATSQITDTQYF. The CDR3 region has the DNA TGTGCCACCTCGCAGATCACAGATACGCAGTATTTT.

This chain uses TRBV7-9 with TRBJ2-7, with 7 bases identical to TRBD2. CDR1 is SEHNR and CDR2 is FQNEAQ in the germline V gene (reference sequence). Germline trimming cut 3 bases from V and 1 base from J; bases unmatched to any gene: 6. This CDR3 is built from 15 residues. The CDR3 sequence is CASSFGSSGSYEQYF. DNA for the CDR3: TGTGCCAGCAGCTTTGGTTCTAGCGGTTCCTACGAGCAGTACTTC.

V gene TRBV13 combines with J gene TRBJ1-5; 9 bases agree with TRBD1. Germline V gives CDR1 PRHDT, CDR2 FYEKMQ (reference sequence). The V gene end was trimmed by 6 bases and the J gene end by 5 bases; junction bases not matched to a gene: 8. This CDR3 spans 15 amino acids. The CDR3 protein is CASSQKRQGDQPQHF. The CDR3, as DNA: TGTGCCAGCAGTCAGAAACGACAGGGGGATCAGCCCCAGCATTTT.

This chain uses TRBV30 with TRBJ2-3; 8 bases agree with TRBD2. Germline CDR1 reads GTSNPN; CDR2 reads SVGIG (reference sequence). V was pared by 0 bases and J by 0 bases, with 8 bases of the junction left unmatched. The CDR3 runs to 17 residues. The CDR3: CAWSVLRGGGSTDTQYF. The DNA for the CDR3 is TGTGCCTGGAGTGTATTGAGGGGCGGGGGGAGCACAGATACGCAGTATTTT.

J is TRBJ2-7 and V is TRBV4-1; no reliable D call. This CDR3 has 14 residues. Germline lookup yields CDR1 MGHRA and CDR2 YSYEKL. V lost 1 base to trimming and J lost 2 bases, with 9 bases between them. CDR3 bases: TGCGCCAGCAGCCAAGCACCGGGTCCCTACGAGCAGTACTTC. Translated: CASSQAPGPYEQYF.

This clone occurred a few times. CDR3 region: CASSIIAGASGANVLTF. For the CDR3, the DNA is TGTGCCAGTAGTATTATAGCGGGCGCCTCTGGGGCCAACGTCCTGACTTTC. This chain uses TRBV19 with TRBJ2-6; 7 bases fit TRBD2. The CDR3 contains 17 residues. The V segment lost 3 bases and the J segment 0 bases; nucleotides outside the gene matches: 5. Germline V CDR1 and CDR2: LNHDA, SQIVND (reference sequence).

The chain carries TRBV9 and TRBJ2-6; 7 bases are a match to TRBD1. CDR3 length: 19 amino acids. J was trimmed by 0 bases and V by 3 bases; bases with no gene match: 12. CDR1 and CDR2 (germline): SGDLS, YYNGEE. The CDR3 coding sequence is TGTGCCAGCAGCGCCCAAGGGACAGATCTCCACTCTGGGGCCAACGTCCTGACTTTC. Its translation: CASSAQGTDLHSGANVLTF.

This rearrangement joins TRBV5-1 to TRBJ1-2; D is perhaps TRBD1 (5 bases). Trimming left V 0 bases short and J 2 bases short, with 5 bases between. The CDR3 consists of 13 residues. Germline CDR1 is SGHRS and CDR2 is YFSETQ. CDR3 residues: CASSLGGNYGYTF. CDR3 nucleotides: TGCGCCAGCAGCTTGGGGGGGAACTATGGCTACACCTTC.

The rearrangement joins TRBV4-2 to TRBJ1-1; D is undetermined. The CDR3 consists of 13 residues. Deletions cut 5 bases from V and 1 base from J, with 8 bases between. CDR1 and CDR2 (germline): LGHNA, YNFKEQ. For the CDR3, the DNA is TGTGCCAGCAGCGAGACACCGAACACTGAAGCTTTCTTT. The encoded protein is CASSETPNTEAFF.

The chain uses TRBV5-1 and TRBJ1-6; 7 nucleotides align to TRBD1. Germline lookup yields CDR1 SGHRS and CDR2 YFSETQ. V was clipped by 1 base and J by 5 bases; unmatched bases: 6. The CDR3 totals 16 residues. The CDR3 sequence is CASSLRTGQDNSPLHF. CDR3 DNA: TGCGCCAGCAGCTTGCGAACCGGACAGGATAATTCACCCCTCCACTTT.

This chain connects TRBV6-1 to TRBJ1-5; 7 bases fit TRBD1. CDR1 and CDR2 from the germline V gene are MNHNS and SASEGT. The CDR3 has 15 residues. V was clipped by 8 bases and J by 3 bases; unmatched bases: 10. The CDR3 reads CASGSGTGANQPQHF. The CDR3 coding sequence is TGTGCCAGCGGGTCCGGAACAGGGGCCAATCAGCCCCAGCATTTT.

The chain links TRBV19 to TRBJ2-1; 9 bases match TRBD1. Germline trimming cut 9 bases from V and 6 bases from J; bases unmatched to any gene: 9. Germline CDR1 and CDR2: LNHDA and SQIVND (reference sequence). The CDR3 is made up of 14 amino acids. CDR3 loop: CASTGTGWINEQFF. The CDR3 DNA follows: TGTGCCAGCACCGGGACAGGGTGGATCAATGAGCAGTTCTTC.

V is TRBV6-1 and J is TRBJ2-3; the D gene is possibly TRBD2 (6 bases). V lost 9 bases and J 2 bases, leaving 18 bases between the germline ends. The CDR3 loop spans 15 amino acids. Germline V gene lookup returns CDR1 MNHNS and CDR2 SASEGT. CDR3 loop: CASREAGVITDTQYF. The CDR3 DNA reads TGTGCCAGTAGGGAAGCGGGCGTAATCACAGATACGCAGTATTTT.

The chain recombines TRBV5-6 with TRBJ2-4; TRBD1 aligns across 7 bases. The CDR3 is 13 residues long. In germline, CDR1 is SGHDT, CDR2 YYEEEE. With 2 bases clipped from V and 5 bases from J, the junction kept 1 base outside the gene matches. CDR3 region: CASSFGTENIQYF. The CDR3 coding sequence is TGTGCCAGCAGCTTCGGGACAGAAAACATTCAGTACTTC.

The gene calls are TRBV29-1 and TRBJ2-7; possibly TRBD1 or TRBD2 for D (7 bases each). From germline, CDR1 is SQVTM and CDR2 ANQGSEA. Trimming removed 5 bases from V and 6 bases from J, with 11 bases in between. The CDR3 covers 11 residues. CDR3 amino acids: CSVRRGGEQYF. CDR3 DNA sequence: TGCAGCGTTCGCAGGGGGGGCGAGCAGTACTTC.

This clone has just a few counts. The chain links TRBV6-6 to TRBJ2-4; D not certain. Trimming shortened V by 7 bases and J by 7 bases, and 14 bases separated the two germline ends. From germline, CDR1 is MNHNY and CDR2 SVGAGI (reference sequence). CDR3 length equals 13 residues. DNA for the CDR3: TGTGCCAGCACGTGGTCCCAAGGGAACATTCAGTACTTC. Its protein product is CASTWSQGNIQYF.

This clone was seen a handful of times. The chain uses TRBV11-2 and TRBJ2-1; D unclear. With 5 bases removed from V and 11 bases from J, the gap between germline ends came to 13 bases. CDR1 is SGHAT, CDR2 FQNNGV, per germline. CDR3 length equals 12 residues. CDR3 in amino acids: CASSLHFGQQFF. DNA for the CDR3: TGTGCCAGCAGCCTACATTTTGGGCAGCAGTTCTTC.

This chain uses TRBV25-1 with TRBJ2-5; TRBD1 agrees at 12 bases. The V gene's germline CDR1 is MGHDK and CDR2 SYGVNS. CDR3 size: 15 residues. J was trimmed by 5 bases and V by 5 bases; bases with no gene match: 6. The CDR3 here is CASSPGQGARETQYF. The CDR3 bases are TGTGCCAGCAGTCCGGGACAGGGGGCGCGGGAGACCCAGTACTTC.

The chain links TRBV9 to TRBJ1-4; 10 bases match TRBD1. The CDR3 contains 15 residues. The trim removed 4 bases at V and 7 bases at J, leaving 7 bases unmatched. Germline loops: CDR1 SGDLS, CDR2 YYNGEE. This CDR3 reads CASSPDRGPVEKLFF. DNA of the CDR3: TGTGCCAGCAGCCCTGACAGGGGGCCGGTTGAAAAACTGTTTTTT. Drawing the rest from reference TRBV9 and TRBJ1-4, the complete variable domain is DSGVTQTPKHLITATGQRVTLRCSPRSGDLSVYWYQQSLDQGLQFLIQYYNGEERAKGNILERFSAQQFPDLHSELNLSSLELGDSALYFCASSPDRGPVEKLFFGSGTQLSVL.

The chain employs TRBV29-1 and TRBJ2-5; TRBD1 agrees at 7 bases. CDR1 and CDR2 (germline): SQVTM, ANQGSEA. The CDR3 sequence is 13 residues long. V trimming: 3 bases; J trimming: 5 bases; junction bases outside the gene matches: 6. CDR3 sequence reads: CSVEPHRGETQYF. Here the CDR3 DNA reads TGCAGCGTTGAGCCCCACAGGGGTGAGACCCAGTACTTC.

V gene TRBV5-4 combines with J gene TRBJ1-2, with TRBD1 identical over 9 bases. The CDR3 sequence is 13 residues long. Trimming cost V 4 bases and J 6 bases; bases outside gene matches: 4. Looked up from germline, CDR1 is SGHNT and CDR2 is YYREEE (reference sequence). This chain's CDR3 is CASSQTGGDGYTF. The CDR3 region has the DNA TGTGCCAGCAGCCAGACAGGGGGAGATGGCTACACCTTC.

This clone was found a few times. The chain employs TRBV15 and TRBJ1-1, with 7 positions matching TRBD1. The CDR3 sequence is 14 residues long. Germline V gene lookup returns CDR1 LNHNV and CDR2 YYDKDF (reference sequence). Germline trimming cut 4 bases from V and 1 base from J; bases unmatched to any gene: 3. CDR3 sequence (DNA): TGTGCCACCAGCATAAGACAGGGGAACACTGAAGCTTTCTTT. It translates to CATSIRQGNTEAFF.

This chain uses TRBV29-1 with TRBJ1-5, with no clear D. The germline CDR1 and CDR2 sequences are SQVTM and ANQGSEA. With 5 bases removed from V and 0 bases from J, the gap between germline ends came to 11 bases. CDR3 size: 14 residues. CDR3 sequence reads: CSVSGSRSNQPQHF. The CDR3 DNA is TGCAGCGTTTCAGGTTCTCGTAGCAATCAGCCCCAGCATTTT.

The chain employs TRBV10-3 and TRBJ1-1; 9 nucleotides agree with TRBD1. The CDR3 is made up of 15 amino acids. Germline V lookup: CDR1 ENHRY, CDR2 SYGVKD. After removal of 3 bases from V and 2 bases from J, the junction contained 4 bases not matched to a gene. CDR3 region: CAISEPGQGNTEAFF. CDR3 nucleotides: TGTGCCATCAGTGAACCGGGACAGGGCAACACTGAAGCTTTCTTT.

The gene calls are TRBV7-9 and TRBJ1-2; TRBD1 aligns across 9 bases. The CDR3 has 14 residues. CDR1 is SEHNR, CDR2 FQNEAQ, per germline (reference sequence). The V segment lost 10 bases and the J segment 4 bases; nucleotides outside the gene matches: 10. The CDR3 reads CATTDRGIVYGYTF. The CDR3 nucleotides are TGTGCCACGACGGACAGGGGAATAGTCTATGGCTACACCTTC.

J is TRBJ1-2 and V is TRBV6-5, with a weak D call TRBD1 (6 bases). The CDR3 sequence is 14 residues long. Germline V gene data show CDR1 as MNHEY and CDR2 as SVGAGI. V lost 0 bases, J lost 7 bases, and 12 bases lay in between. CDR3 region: CASSYSDRWSGYTF. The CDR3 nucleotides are TGTGCCAGCAGTTACTCGGACAGATGGAGTGGCTACACCTTC.